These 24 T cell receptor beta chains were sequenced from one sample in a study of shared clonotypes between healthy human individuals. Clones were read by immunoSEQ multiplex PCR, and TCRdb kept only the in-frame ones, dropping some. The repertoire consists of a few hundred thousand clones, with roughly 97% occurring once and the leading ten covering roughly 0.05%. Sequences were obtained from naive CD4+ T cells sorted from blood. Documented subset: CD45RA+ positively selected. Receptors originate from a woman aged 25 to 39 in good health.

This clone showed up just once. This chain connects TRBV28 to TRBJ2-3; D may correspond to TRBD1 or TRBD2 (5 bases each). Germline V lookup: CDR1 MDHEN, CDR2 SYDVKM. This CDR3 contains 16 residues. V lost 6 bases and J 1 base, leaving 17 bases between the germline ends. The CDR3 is CASSPPRDGGTDTQYF. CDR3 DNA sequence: TGTGCCAGCAGCCCACCCAGGGACGGTGGCACAGATACGCAGTATTTT.

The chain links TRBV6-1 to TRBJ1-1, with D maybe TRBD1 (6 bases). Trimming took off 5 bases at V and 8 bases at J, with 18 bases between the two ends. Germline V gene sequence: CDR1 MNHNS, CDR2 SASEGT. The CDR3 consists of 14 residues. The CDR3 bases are TGTGCCAGCAGTTTGGACAGAAGTGTTGGGGAAGCTTTCTTT. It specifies CASSLDRSVGEAFF.

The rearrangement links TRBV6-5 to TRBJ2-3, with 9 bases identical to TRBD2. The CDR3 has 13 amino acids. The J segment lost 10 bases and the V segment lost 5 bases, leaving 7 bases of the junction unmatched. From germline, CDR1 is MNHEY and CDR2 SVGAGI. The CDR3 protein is CASSNGLAGPQYF. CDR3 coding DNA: TGTGCCAGCAGTAACGGTCTAGCGGGACCGCAGTATTTT.

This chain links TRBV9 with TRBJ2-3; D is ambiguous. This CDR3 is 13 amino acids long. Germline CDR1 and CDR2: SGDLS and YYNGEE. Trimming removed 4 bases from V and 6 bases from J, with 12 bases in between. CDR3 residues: CASSTTPGDTQYF. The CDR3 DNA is TGTGCCAGCAGCACCACCCCCGGGGATACGCAGTATTTT.

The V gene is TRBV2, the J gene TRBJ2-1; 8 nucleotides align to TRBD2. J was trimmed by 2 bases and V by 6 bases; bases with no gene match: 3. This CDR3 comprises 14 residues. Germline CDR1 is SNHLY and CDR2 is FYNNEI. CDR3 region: CASRPAGAYNEQFF. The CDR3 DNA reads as TGTGCCAGCAGGCCAGCGGGGGCCTACAATGAGCAGTTCTTC.

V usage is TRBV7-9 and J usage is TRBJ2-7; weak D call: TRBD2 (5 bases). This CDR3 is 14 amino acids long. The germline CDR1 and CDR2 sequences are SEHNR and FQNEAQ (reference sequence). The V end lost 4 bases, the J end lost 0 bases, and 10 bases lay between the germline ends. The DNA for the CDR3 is TGTGCCAGCAGCTCCGTAGCGCGCTCCTACGAGCAGTACTTC. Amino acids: CASSSVARSYEQYF.

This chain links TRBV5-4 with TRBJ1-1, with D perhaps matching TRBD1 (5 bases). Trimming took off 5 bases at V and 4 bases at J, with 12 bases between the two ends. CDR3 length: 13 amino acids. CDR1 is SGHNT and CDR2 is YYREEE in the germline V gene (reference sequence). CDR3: CASSSGFVTEAFF. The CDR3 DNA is TGTGCCAGCAGTTCAGGGTTCGTCACTGAAGCTTTCTTT.

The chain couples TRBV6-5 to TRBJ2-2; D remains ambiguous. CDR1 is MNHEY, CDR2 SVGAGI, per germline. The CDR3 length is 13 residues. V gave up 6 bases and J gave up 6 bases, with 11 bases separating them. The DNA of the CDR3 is TGTGCCAGCAGCTATGACGAGGCCGGGGAGCTGTTTTTT. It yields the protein CASSYDEAGELFF.

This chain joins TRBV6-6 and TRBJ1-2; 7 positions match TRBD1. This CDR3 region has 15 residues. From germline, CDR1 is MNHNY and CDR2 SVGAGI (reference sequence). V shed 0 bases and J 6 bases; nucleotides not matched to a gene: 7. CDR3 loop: CASSYSIKQGNGYTF. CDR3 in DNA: TGTGCCAGCAGTTACTCGATAAAACAGGGGAATGGCTACACCTTC.

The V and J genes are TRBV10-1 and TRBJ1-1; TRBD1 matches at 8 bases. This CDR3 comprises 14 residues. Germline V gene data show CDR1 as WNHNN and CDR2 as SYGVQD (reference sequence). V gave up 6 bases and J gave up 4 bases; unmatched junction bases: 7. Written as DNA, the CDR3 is TGCGCCAGCAGCCCAGGGGGCGAGGTCACTGAAGCTTTCTTT. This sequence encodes CASSPGGEVTEAFF.

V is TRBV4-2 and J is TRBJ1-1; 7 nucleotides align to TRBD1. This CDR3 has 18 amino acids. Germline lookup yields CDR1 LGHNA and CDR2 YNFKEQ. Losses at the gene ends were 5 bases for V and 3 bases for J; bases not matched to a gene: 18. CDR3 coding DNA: TGTGCCAGCAGCAAAGGGGTAGGGGACAGTAGGGCCCACACTGAAGCTTTCTTT. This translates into CASSKGVGDSRAHTEAFF.

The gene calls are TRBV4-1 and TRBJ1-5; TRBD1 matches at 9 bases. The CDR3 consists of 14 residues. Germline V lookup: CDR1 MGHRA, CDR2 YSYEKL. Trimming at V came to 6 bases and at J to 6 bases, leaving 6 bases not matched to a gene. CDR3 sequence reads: CASRERQGVQPQHF. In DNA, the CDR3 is TGCGCCAGCAGAGAAAGACAGGGGGTTCAGCCCCAGCATTTT.

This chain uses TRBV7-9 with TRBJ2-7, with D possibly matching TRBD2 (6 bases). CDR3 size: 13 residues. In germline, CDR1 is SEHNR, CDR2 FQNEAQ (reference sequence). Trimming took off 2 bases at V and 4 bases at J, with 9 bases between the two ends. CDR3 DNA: TGTGCCAGCAGCTTATCGGAGGGGTACGAGCAGTACTTC. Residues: CASSLSEGYEQYF.

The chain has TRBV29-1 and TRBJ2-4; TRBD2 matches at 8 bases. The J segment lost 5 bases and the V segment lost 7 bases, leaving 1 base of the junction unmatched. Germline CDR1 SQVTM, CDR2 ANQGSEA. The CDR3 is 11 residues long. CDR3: CSGGLENIQYF. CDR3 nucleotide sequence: TGCAGCGGGGGACTAGAAAACATTCAGTACTTC.

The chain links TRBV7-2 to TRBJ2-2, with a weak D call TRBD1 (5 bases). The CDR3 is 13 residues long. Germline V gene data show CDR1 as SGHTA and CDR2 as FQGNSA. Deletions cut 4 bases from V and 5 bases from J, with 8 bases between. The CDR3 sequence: CASSSTVTGELFF. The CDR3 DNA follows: TGTGCCAGCAGCTCGACAGTGACCGGGGAGCTGTTTTTT.

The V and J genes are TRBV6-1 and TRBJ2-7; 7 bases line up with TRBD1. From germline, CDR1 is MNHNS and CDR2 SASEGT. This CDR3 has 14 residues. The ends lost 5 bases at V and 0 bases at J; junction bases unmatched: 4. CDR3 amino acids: CASSSYRGSYEQYF. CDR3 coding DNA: TGTGCCAGCAGTTCATACAGGGGCTCCTACGAGCAGTACTTC.

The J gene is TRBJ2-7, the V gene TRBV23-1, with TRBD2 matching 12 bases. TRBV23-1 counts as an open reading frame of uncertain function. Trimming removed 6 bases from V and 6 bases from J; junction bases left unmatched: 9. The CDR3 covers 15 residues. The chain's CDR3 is CASRGRLAGASEQYF. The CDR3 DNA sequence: TGCGCCAGCAGAGGTAGACTAGCGGGAGCATCCGAGCAGTACTTC.

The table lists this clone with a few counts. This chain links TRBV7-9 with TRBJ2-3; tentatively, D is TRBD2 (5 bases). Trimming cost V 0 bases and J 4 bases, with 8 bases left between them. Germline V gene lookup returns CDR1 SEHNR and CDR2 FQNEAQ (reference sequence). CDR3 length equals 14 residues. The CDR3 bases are TGTGCCAGCAGCTTAGCCGGGATTGCAGATACGCAGTATTTT. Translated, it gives CASSLAGIADTQYF.

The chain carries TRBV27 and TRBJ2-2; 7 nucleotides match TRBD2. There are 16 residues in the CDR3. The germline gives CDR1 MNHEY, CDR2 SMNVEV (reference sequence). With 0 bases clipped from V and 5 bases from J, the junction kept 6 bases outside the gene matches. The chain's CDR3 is CASSLSGGTRTGELFF. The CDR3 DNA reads TGTGCCAGCAGTTTATCGGGGGGGACCAGGACCGGGGAGCTGTTTTTT.

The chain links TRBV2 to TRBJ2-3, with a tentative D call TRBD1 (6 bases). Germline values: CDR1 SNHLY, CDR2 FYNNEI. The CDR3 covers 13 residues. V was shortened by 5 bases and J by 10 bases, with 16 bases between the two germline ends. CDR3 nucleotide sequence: TGTGCCAGCAGTAATAAGAGACAGGCAGCGCAGTATTTT. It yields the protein CASSNKRQAAQYF.

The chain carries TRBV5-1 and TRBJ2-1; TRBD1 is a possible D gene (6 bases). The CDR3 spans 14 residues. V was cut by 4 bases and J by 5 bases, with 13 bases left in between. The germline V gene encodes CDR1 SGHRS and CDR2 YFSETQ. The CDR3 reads CASSPGQTNNEQFF. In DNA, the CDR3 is TGCGCCAGCAGCCCAGGACAGACCAACAATGAGCAGTTCTTC.

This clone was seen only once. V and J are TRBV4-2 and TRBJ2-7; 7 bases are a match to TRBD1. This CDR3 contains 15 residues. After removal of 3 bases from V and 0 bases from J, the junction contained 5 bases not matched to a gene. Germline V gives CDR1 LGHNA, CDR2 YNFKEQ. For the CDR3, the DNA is TGTGCCAGCAGCCAGGGACAGCTGAGCTCCTACGAGCAGTACTTC. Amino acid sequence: CASSQGQLSSYEQYF.

CDR3 sequence (DNA): TGCGCCAGCAGCTTGGGACAGGGGGCGCCCACAGATACGCAGTATTTT. It yields the protein CASSLGQGAPTDTQYF. The chain has TRBV5-1 and TRBJ2-3; 10 nucleotides line up with TRBD1. Germline V gives CDR1 SGHRS, CDR2 YFSETQ. The CDR3 is made up of 16 amino acids. The trim removed 0 bases at V and 2 bases at J, leaving 3 bases unmatched.

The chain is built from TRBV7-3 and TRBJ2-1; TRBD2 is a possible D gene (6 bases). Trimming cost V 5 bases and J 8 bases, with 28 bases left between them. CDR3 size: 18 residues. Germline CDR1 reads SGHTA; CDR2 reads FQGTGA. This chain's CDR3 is CASSREQADPWGVHEQFF. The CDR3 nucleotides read TGTGCCAGCAGCCGTGAACAAGCAGACCCGTGGGGGGTTCATGAGCAGTTCTTC.